This T cell receptor beta chain was identified in a study of blood T cell repertoires in COVID-19. The V end lost 0 bases, the J end lost 2 bases, and 16 bases lay between the germline ends. CDR1 and CDR2 (germline): SQVTM, ANQGSEA. The CDR3 has 16 residues. The assay was immunoSEQ multiplex PCR, and TCRdb's table has in-frame clones only and misses some. The sample consists of 200,000 or so clones, about four fifths of them appearing once. The clonotype comes from a man in his sixties who had recovered from COVID-19. Sequencing used PBMCs or T cells enriched from blood (not recorded which). This chain links TRBV29-1 with TRBJ1-2, with D possibly matching TRBD1 (6 bases). CDR3 amino acids: CSVEDVGQGKNYGYTF. CDR3 DNA sequence: TGCAGCGTTGAAGATGTGGGGCAGGGGAAGAACTATGGCTACACCTTC.